Reported below is one TCR beta chain. This CDR3 spans 15 amino acids. Trimming cost V 5 bases and J 2 bases, with 19 bases left between them. Germline lookup yields CDR1 DFQATT and CDR2 SNEGSKA (reference sequence). This specimen comes from a study of T cells after yellow fever vaccination. TCRdb passed the 5' RACE reads through MiXCR, listing each CDR3 protein once. Here the sample spans approximately 550,000 distinct CDR3 sequences, roughly 13% being singletons. The specimen comprised PBMCs, sampled on the day of the yellow fever booster vaccination. The J gene is TRBJ2-7, the V gene TRBV20-1; possibly TRBD1 for D (6 bases). The TCR sequence derives from a man aged 25-45 years who received the YFV17D yellow fever vaccine. This CDR3 is CSAPRDAQGTYEQYF. The CDR3 region has the DNA TGCAGTGCTCCCCGGGACGCCCAGGGGACCTACGAGCAGTACTTC.